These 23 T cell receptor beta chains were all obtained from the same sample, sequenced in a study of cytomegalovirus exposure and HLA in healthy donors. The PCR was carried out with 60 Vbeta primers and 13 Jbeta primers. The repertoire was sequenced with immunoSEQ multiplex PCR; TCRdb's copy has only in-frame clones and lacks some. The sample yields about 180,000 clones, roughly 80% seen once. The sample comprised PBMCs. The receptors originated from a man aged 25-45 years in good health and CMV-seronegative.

CDR3 sequence: CASSQEGQAHTEAFF. CDR3 nucleotides: TGCGCCAGCAGCCAAGAGGGGCAGGCCCACACTGAAGCTTTCTTT. The chain combines TRBV4-1 with TRBJ1-1, with D possibly TRBD1 on 5 matching bases. The length of the CDR3 is 15 residues. CDR1 is MGHRA, CDR2 YSYEKL, per germline. Trimming pared 0 bases from V and 3 bases from J, leaving 11 bases between.

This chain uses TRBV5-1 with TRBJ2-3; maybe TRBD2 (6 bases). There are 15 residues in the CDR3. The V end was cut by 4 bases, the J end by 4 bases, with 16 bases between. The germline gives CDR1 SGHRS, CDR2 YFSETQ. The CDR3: CASSRATSGADTQYF. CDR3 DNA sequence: TGCGCCAGCAGCCGGGCGACTAGTGGAGCAGATACGCAGTATTTT.

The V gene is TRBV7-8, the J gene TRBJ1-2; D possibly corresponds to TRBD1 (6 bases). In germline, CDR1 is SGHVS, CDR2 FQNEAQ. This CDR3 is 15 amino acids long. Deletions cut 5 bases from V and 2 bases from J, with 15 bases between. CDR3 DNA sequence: TGTGCCAGCAGCCTCCGTACAGGGACAAACTATGGCTACACCTTC. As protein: CASSLRTGTNYGYTF.

The CDR3 DNA follows: TGTGCCTGGAGTGTTGGGACTAGCGATTCCGGGGAGCTGTTTTTT. Translation: CAWSVGTSDSGELFF. The genes are TRBV30 and TRBJ2-2; the match to TRBD2 covers 10 bases. There are 15 residues in the CDR3. The germline V gene has CDR1 GTSNPN and CDR2 SVGIG (reference sequence). V dropped 0 bases and J dropped 6; count of bases not matched to a gene: 4.

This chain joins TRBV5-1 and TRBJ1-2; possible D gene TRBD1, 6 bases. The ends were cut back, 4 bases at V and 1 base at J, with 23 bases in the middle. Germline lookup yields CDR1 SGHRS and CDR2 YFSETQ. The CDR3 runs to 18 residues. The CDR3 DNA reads TGCGCCAGCAGCCCCATTCCTTCAGGACAGAAGATTAACTATGGCTACACCTTC. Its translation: CASSPIPSGQKINYGYTF.

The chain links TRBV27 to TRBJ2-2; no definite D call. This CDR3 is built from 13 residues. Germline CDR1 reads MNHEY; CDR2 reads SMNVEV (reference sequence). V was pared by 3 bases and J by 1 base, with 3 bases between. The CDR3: CASSFLNTGELFF. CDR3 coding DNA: TGTGCCAGCAGTTTCTTGAACACCGGGGAGCTGTTTTTT.

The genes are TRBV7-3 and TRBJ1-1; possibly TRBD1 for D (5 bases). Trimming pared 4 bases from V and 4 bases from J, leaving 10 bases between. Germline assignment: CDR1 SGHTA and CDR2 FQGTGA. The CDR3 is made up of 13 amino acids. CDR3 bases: TGTGCCAGCAGCTATCAGGGAGGCACTGAAGCTTTCTTT. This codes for CASSYQGGTEAFF. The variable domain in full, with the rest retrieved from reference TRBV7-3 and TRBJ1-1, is GAGVSQTPSNKVTEKGKYVELRCDPISGHTALYWYRQSLGQGPEFLIYFQGTGAADDSGLPNDRFFAVRPEGSVSTLKIQRTERGDSAVYLCASSYQGGTEAFFGQGTRLTVV.

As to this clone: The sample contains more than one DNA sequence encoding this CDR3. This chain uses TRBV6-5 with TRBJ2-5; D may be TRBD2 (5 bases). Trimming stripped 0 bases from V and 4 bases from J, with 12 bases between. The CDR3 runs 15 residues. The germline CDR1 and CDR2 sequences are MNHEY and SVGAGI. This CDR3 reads CASSYSTLAGETQYF. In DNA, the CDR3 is TGTGCCAGCAGTTACTCGACCCTAGCTGGAGAGACCCAGTACTTC.

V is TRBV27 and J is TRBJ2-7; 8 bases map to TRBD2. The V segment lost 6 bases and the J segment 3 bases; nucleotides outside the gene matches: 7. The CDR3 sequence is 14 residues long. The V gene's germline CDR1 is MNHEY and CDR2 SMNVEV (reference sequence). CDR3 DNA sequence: TGTGCCAGCAGGACCAAGCGGGGGAGCTACGAGCAGTACTTC. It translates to CASRTKRGSYEQYF.

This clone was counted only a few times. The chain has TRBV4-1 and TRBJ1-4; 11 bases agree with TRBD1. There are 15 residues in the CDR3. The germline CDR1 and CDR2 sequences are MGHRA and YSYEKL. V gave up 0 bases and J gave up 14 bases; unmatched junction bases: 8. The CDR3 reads CASSQDGQGAPALFF. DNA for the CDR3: TGCGCCAGCAGCCAAGATGGACAGGGGGCCCCGGCCCTGTTTTTT.

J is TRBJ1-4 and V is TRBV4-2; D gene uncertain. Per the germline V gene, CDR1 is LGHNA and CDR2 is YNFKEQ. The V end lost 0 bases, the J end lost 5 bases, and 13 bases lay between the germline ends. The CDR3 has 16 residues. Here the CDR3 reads CASSQDGVVVNEKLFF. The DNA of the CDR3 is TGTGCCAGCAGCCAAGATGGAGTGGTAGTGAATGAAAAACTGTTTTTT.

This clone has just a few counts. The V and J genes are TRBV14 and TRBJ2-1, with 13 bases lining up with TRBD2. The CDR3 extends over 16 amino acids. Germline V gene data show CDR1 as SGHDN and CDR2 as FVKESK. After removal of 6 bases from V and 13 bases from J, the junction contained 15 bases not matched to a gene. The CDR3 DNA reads TGTGCCAGCAGAGCAAGGGGGACTAGCGGGATAGGACCACAGTTCTTC. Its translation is CASRARGTSGIGPQFF.

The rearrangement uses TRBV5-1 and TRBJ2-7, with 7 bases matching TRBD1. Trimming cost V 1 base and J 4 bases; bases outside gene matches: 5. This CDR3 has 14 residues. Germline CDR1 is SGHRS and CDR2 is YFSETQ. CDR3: CASSLITGVYEQYF. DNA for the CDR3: TGCGCCAGCAGCTTGATCACAGGGGTATACGAGCAGTACTTC.

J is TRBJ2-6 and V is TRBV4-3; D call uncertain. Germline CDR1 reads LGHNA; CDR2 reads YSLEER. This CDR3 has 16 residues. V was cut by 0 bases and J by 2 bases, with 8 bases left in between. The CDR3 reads CASSQDWPTGANVLTF. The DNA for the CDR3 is TGCGCCAGCAGCCAAGATTGGCCAACTGGGGCCAACGTCCTGACTTTC.

CDR3 residues: CAFRKGGVNTEAFF. CDR3 bases: TGTGCCTTCAGGAAGGGGGGGGTGAACACTGAAGCTTTCTTT. The V call is TRBV5-6, the J call TRBJ1-1, with D possibly matching TRBD1 (6 bases). Germline-derived CDR1 and CDR2 are SGHDT and YYEEEE. This CDR3 is 14 amino acids long. The germline V and J ends were trimmed by 10 bases and 0 bases, with 16 bases remaining between them. Supplemented by reference TRBV5-6 and TRBJ1-1, the full variable domain reads DAGVTQSPTHLIKTRGQQVTLRCSPKSGHDTVSWYQQALGQGPQFIFQYYEEEERQRGNFPDRFSGHQFPNYSSELNVNALLLGDSALYLCAFRKGGVNTEAFFGQGTRLTVV.

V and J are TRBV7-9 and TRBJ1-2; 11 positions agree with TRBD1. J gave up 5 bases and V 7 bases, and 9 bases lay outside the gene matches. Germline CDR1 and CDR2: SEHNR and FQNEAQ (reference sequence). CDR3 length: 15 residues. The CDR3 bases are TGTGCCAGCATCTCGACAGGACAGGGGGCTTATGGCTACACCTTC. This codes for CASISTGQGAYGYTF.

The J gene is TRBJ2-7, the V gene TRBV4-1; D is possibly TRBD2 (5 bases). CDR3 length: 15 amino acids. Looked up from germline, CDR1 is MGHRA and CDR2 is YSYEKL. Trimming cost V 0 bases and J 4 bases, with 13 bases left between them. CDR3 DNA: TGCGCCAGCAGCCAAGAAGCCGACTACCATTACGAGCAGTACTTC. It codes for CASSQEADYHYEQYF.

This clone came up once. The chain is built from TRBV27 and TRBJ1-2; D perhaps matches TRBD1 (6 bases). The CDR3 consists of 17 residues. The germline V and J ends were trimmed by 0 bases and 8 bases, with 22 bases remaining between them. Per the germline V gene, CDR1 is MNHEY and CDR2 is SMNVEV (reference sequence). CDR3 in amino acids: CASSLSGRGRAVWGYTF. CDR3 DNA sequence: TGTGCCAGCAGTTTATCTGGCAGGGGAAGGGCTGTCTGGGGCTACACCTTC.

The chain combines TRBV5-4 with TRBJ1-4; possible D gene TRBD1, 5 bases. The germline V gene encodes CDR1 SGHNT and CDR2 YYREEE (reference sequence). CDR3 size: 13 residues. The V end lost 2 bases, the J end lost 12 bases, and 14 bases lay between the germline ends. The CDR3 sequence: CASSFWGGGELFF. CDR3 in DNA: TGTGCCAGCAGCTTTTGGGGCGGGGGGGAACTGTTTTTT.

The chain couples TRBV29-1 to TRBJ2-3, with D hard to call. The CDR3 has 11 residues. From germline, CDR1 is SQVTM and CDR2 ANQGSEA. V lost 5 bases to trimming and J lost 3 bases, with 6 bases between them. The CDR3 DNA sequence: TGCAGCGTTCGGTTAACAGATACGCAGTATTTT. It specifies CSVRLTDTQYF.

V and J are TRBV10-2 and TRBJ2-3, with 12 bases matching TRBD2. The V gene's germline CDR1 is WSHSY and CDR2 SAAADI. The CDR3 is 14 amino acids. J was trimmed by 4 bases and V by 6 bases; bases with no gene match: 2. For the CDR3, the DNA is TGCGCCAGCAGGGGACTAGCGGGTGCAGATACGCAGTATTTT. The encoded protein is CASRGLAGADTQYF.

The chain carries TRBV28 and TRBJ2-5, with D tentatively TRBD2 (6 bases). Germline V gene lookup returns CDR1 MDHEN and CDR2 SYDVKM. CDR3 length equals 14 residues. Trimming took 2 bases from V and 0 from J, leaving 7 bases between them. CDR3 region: CASSLGGYQETQYF. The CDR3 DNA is TGTGCCAGCAGTTTAGGAGGGTACCAAGAGACCCAGTACTTC. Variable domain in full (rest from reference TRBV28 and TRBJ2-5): DVKVTQSSRYLVKRTGEKVFLECVQDMDHENMFWYRQDPGLGLRLIYFSYDVKMKEKGDIPEGYSVSREKKERFSLILESASTNQTSMYLCASSLGGYQETQYFGPGTRLLVL.

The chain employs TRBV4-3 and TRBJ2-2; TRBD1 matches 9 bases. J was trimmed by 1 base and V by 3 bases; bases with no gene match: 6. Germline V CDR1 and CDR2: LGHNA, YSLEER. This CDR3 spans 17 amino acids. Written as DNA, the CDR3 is TGCGCCAGCAGCCAGGTTACAGGGGGCTGGAACACCGGGGAGCTGTTTTTT. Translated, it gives CASSQVTGGWNTGELFF.